This T cell receptor beta chain derives from a study of OX40 agonist ivuxolimab in advanced cancers. The V gene lost 5 bases and the J gene lost 3 bases, with 8 bases spanning the gap. The CDR3 runs 13 residues. Per germline, CDR1 LNHDA and CDR2 SQIVND (reference sequence). The protocol was immunoSEQ multiplex PCR, while the TCRdb copy is restricted to in-frame clones and leaves out a portion. The sample has about 69,000 clones, about 90% seen once. The TCR sequence derives from an adult with an advanced solid tumor such as melanoma, head and neck, liver or kidney cancer. The sequencing used CD4+ or CD8+ T cells sorted from blood, collected in a trial of the OX40 agonist ivuxolimab. The rearrangement uses TRBV19 and TRBJ2-1, with D unclear. The chain's CDR3 is CASSEKDYNEQFF. The CDR3 DNA reads as TGTGCCAGTAGTGAAAAGGACTACAATGAGCAGTTCTTC. Complete variable domain (other parts from reference TRBV19 and TRBJ2-1): DGGITQSPKYLFRKEGQNVTLSCEQNLNHDAMYWYRQDPGQGLRLIYYSQIVNDFQKGDIAEGYSVSREKKESFPLTVTSAQKNPTAFYLCASSEKDYNEQFFGPGTRLTVL.